These 18 T cell receptor beta chains came from one sample sequenced in a study of shared clonotypes between healthy human individuals. Measured with immunoSEQ multiplex PCR; TCRdb has only the in-frame clones, and not every one. This repertoire shows some 1.4 million clones, roughly 96% found once; its top ten account for over 1%. Source material: naive CD4+ T cells sorted from blood. The subset is: CD45RA+ positively selected. The receptors were gathered from a man aged 25 to 45 in good health.

As DNA, the CDR3 is TGCAGCGTTATTCGGACTAGCGGCAATGAGCAGTTCTTC. Translated, it gives CSVIRTSGNEQFF. This rearrangement joins TRBV29-1 to TRBJ2-1; 10 positions match TRBD2. With 5 bases clipped from V and 6 bases from J, the junction kept 4 bases outside the gene matches. CDR1 is SQVTM, CDR2 ANQGSEA, per germline. The CDR3 is 13 amino acids.

Written as DNA, the CDR3 is TGTGCCAGCAGTGATGAAGCGGGAGGCACCGGGGAGCTGTTTTTT. Amino acid sequence: CASSDEAGGTGELFF. The rearrangement uses TRBV2 and TRBJ2-2; 9 nucleotides match TRBD2. The CDR3 covers 15 residues. V lost 3 bases, J lost 4 bases, and 3 bases stayed unmatched. Germline values: CDR1 SNHLY, CDR2 FYNNEI.

This clone appeared once. This chain joins TRBV7-2 and TRBJ1-4; D remains unclear. Germline V gene data show CDR1 as SGHTA and CDR2 as FQGNSA. This CDR3 is 15 amino acids long. The V gene lost 4 bases and the J gene lost 0 bases, with 9 bases spanning the gap. The CDR3 DNA reads TGTGCCAGCAGCTCAAGTCTCTCAACTAATGAAAAACTGTTTTTT. Its translation: CASSSSLSTNEKLFF.

V usage is TRBV15 and J usage is TRBJ1-4, with D perhaps TRBD1 (6 bases). CDR1 and CDR2 (germline): LNHNV, YYDKDF (reference sequence). The CDR3 consists of 14 residues. The germline V and J ends were trimmed by 2 bases and 7 bases, with 11 bases remaining between them. CDR3 loop: CATSRKQGSEKLFF. The CDR3 DNA reads as TGTGCCACCAGCAGAAAACAGGGAAGTGAAAAACTGTTTTTT.

The rearrangement uses TRBV5-1 and TRBJ2-2; 9 bases align to TRBD1. Germline V lookup: CDR1 SGHRS, CDR2 YFSETQ. The CDR3 consists of 15 residues. After removal of 4 bases from V and 3 bases from J, the junction contained 4 bases not matched to a gene. CDR3 in amino acids: CASSPRTGDTGELFF. The DNA of the CDR3 is TGCGCCAGCAGCCCCCGGACAGGGGACACCGGGGAGCTGTTTTTT.

The chain carries TRBV18 and TRBJ2-2; 8 nucleotides align to TRBD2. The CDR3 runs 16 residues. Germline V gives CDR1 KGHSH, CDR2 LQKENI. The V segment lost 3 bases and the J segment 6 bases; nucleotides outside the gene matches: 9. The CDR3, as DNA: TGTGCCAGCTCACCTCTTCCACGGGAGGGCCCCGGGGAGCTGTTTTTT. This sequence encodes CASSPLPREGPGELFF.

The chain links TRBV28 to TRBJ2-2; 11 nucleotides align to TRBD1. Per the germline V gene, CDR1 is MDHEN and CDR2 is SYDVKM. Trimming at V came to 7 bases and at J to 3 bases, leaving 7 bases not matched to a gene. CDR3 length equals 16 residues. CDR3 protein: CASTVMGQGDTGELFF. In DNA, the CDR3 is TGTGCCAGCACGGTAATGGGACAGGGGGACACCGGGGAGCTGTTTTTT. Using reference TRBV28 and TRBJ2-2 for the parts outside the CDR3, the full variable domain is DVKVTQSSRYLVKRTGEKVFLECVQDMDHENMFWYRQDPGLGLRLIYFSYDVKMKEKGDIPEGYSVSREKKERFSLILESASTNQTSMYLCASTVMGQGDTGELFFGEGSRLTVL.

J is TRBJ2-1 and V is TRBV6-5; D is undetermined. CDR3 length: 13 amino acids. V lost 5 bases and J lost 9, with 14 bases in between. The germline V gene has CDR1 MNHEY and CDR2 SVGAGI. The CDR3 spells CASSPSGLGEQFF. In nucleotides, the CDR3 is TGTGCCAGCAGTCCCTCCGGATTAGGTGAGCAGTTCTTC.

This chain connects TRBV12-5 to TRBJ2-7, with TRBD2 matching over 7 bases. This CDR3 has 12 residues. Trimming removed 7 bases from V and 4 bases from J; junction bases left unmatched: 4. The V gene's germline CDR1 is LGHNT and CDR2 FRNRAP. CDR3 residues: CASAGEGYEQYF. The CDR3 region has the DNA TGTGCTAGTGCTGGGGAGGGTTACGAGCAGTACTTC.

In its sample, this clone was seen once. This chain joins TRBV5-1 and TRBJ2-2; D may match TRBD1 or TRBD2 (5 bases each). Germline V gene sequence: CDR1 SGHRS, CDR2 YFSETQ. V dropped 0 bases and J dropped 4 bases, with 13 bases sitting between them. The CDR3 is made up of 16 amino acids. The CDR3, as DNA: TGCGCCAGCAGCTTGGTCGGGGCAGGGAGCACCGGGGAGCTGTTTTTT. The encoded protein is CASSLVGAGSTGELFF.

The chain employs TRBV5-1 and TRBJ2-1, with 15 bases lining up with TRBD2. The CDR3 is 19 amino acids. The V gene's germline CDR1 is SGHRS and CDR2 YFSETQ. Trimming cost V 4 bases and J 3 bases; bases outside gene matches: 11. The chain's CDR3 is CASSGGLAGGEGLYNEQFF. The CDR3 DNA is TGCGCCAGCAGCGGGGGACTAGCGGGAGGAGAAGGACTCTACAATGAGCAGTTCTTC.

This sequence joins TRBV6-1 and TRBJ1-5; TRBD1 aligns across 8 bases. Germline assignment: CDR1 MNHNS and CDR2 SASEGT. This CDR3 comprises 17 residues. The V segment lost 4 bases and the J segment 2 bases; nucleotides outside the gene matches: 10. DNA of the CDR3: TGTGCCAGCAGTGTATTAACAGGGGGTGTAGGCAATCAGCCCCAGCATTTT. Protein: CASSVLTGGVGNQPQHF.

This clone appeared once. The genes are TRBV2 and TRBJ2-5; D is possibly TRBD2 (6 bases). CDR1 and CDR2 (germline): SNHLY, FYNNEI. The CDR3 totals 14 residues. V lost 0 bases and J 5 bases, leaving 10 bases between the germline ends. The DNA of the CDR3 is TGTGCCAGCAGTGAAGCGCTTCGGGGGGAGACCCAGTACTTC. Its protein is CASSEALRGETQYF.

Of note for this clone: Other nucleotide sequences from this sample produce the same CDR3. The chain joins TRBV9 to TRBJ2-2, with D hard to call. Germline CDR1 and CDR2: SGDLS and YYNGEE. The ends were cut back, 0 bases at V and 4 bases at J, with 13 bases in the middle. The CDR3 length is 16 residues. The CDR3 protein is CASSVDGRLGTGELFF. CDR3 sequence (DNA): TGTGCCAGCAGCGTAGATGGACGCCTCGGCACCGGGGAGCTGTTTTTT.

V usage is TRBV19 and J usage is TRBJ2-7; D unresolved. V was shortened by 3 bases and J by 3 bases, with 12 bases between the two germline ends. This CDR3 is 14 amino acids long. Germline CDR1 and CDR2: LNHDA and SQIVND (reference sequence). The CDR3 sequence is CASSISVGFYEQYF. CDR3 DNA sequence: TGTGCCAGTAGTATTTCAGTGGGATTCTACGAGCAGTACTTC.

The chain has TRBV6-5 and TRBJ1-3, with D hard to call. Germline-derived CDR1 and CDR2 are MNHEY and SVGAGI. V dropped 4 bases and J dropped 2 bases, with 9 bases sitting between them. The CDR3 sequence is 14 residues long. CDR3 sequence: CASSSGVPGNTIYF. CDR3 nucleotide sequence: TGTGCCAGCAGTTCTGGGGTACCTGGAAACACCATATATTTT.

The J gene is TRBJ2-4, the V gene TRBV28; TRBD1 agrees at 10 bases. Germline loops: CDR1 MDHEN, CDR2 SYDVKM. CDR3 length: 16 amino acids. Trimming took 6 bases from V and 3 from J; bases not matched to a gene: 8. The CDR3 region has the DNA TGTGCCAGCAGCCACGGGGGACAGGGGAACAAAAACATTCAGTACTTC. This encodes CASSHGGQGNKNIQYF.

The chain has TRBV28 and TRBJ2-7, with D hard to call. The CDR3 has 12 residues. Trimming took off 8 bases at V and 2 bases at J, with 10 bases between the two ends. Germline V gene sequence: CDR1 MDHEN, CDR2 SYDVKM. The CDR3 DNA is TGTGCCAGCCGGAAGGGCCCCTACGAGCAGTACTTC. Its protein product is CASRKGPYEQYF.